Described below is a single TCR beta chain sequence and its context. About 0.45 to 1 ug RNA was reverse transcribed with random hexamers. Across 54 Vbeta and 13 Jbeta, TCR beta CDR3 was amplified with immunoSEQ multiplex PCR. MiXCR, run by TCRdb on the immunoSEQ multiplex PCR reads, gives a single entry per CDR3 protein. The table lists around 80,000 distinct CDR3 sequences, 75% to 95% of them singletons. The sample belongs to a study of CD8 T cells in Susac syndrome. TCR beta was sequenced from blood CD8+ and CD4+ T cells. The sequence came from a human donor with multiple sclerosis. The material sequenced was CD8+ T cells from PBMCs.

In DNA form, the CDR3 reads TGTGCCAGCAGTTTATGGGAGGTGCGGGAGGTCCTATCCTACAATGAGCAGTTCTTC. Its protein product is CASSLWEVREVLSYNEQFF. The chain recombines TRBV28 with TRBJ2-1; TRBD2 aligns across 8 bases. This CDR3 spans 19 amino acids. The V and J ends lost 0 bases and 1 base, in that order; junction bases with no gene match: 11. Germline V gene sequence: CDR1 MDHEN, CDR2 SYDVKM.